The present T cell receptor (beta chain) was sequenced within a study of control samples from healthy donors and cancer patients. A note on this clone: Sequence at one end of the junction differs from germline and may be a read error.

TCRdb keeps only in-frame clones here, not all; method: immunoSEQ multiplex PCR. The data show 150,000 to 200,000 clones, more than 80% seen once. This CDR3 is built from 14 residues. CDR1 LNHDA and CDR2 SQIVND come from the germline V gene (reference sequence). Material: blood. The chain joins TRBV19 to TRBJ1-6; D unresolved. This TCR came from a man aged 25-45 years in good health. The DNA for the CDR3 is TGTGCCAGTAGCATAGGTCCAGGCCAGCTCACCCTCCACTTT. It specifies CASSIGPGQLTLHF.